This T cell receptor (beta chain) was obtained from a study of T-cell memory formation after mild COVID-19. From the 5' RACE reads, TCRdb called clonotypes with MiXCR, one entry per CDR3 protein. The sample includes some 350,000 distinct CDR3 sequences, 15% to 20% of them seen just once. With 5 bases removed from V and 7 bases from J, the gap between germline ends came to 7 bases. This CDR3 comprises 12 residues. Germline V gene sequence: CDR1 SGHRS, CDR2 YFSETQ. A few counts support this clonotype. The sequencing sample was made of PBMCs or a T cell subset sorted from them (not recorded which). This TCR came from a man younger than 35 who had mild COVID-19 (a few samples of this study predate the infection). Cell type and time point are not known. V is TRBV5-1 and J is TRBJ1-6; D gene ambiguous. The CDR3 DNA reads TGCGCCAGCAGGCGAGAGAATTCACCCCTCCACTTT. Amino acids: CASRRENSPLHF.